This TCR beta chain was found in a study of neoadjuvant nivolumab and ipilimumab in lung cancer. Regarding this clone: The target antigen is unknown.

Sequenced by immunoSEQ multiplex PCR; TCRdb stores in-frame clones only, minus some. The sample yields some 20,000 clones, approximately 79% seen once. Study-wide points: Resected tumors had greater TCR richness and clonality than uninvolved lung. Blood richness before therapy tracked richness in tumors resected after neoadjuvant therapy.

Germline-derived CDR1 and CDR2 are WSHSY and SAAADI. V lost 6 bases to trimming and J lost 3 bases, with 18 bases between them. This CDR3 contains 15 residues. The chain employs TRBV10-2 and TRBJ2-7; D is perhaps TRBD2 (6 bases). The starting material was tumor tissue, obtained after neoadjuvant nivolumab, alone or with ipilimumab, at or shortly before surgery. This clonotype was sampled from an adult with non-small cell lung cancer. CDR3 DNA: TGCGCCAGCAGGTCAGGGACTGCAGCGGACTACGAGCAGTACTTC. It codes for CASRSGTAADYEQYF.